This T cell receptor beta chain was captured by sequencing in a study of blood T cell repertoires in COVID-19. Study in general: T cells, B-cell-depleted T cells, or PBMCs supplied cDNA or gDNA.

The V end lost 5 bases, the J end lost 4 bases, and 20 bases lay between the germline ends. Germline-derived CDR1 and CDR2 are SEHNR and FQNEAQ (reference sequence). The CDR3 covers 16 residues. Authors' methods: Amplified reference gene primers provided the basis for estimating nucleated cell counts. Clones were read by immunoSEQ multiplex PCR, and TCRdb kept only the in-frame ones, dropping some. Clone size and V and J calls were adopted from that table, with D and trimming inferred from the DNA. This table has some 300,000 clones, over 80% appearing once. What was sequenced was peripheral blood. The receptor was isolated from a woman between 45 and 65 years old with active or convalescent COVID-19. V gene TRBV7-9 combines with J gene TRBJ1-2, with a tentative D call TRBD1 (6 bases). CDR3 in amino acids: CASSPKQGLNFYGYTF. In nucleotides, the CDR3 is TGTGCCAGCAGCCCCAAACAGGGTCTAAATTTCTATGGCTACACCTTC.